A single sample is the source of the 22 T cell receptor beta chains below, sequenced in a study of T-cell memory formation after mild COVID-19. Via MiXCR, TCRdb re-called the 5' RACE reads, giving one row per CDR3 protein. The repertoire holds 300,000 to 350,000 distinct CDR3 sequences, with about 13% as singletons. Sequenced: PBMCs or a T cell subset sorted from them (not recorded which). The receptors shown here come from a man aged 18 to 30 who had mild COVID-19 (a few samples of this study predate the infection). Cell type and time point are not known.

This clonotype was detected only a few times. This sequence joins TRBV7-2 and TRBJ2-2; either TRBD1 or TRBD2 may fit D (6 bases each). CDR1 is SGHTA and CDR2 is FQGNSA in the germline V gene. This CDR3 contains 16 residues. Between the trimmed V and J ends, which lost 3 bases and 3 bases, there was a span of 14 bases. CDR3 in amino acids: CASSFAGGADTGELFF. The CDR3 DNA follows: TGTGCCAGCAGCTTTGCCGGGGGCGCAGACACCGGGGAGCTGTTTTTT.

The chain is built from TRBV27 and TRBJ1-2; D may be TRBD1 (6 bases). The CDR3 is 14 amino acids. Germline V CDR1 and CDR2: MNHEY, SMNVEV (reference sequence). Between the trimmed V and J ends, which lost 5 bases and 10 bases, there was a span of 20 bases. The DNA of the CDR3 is TGTGCCAGCAGTCCTCGTGTGGGGGCCCCCGACTACACCTTC. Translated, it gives CASSPRVGAPDYTF.

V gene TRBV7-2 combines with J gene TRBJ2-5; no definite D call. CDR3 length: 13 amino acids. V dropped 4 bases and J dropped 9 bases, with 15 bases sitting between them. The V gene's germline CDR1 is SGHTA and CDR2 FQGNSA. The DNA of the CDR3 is TGTGCCAGCAGCTACTCGACCAGTTTGGCCCAGTACTTC. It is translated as CASSYSTSLAQYF. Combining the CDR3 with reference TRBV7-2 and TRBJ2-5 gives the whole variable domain GAGVSQSPSNKVTEKGKDVELRCDPISGHTALYWYRQSLGQGLEFLIYFQGNSAPDKSGLPSDRFSAERTGGSVSTLTIQRTQQEDSAVYLCASSYSTSLAQYFGPGTRLLVL.

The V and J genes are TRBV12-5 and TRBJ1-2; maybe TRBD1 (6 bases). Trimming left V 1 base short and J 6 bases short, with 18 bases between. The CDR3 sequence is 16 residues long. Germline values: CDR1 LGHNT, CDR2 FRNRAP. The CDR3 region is CASGLATGNSKHGYTF. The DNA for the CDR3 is TGTGCTAGTGGTTTGGCCACAGGGAATTCAAAGCATGGCTACACCTTC.

The CDR3 sequence: CASSYSTGLMNTEAFF. Here the CDR3 DNA reads TGTGCCAGCAGTTACTCGACAGGTCTCATGAACACTGAAGCTTTCTTT. This chain uses TRBV6-5 with TRBJ1-1, with a weak D call TRBD1 (6 bases). The CDR3 covers 16 residues. Germline V gene sequence: CDR1 MNHEY, CDR2 SVGAGI. Trimming shortened V by 0 bases and J by 0 bases, and 11 bases separated the two germline ends.

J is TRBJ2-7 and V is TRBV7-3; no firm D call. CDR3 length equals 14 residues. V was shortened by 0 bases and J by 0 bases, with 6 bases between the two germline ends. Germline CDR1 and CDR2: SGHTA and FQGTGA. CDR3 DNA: TGTGCCAGCAGCTTAACAGGCTACTCCTACGAGCAGTACTTC. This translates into CASSLTGYSYEQYF.

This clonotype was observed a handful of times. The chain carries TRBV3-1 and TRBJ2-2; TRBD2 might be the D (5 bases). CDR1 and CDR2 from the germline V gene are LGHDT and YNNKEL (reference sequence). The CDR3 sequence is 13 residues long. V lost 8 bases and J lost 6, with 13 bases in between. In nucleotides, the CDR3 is TGTGCCAGCTTAGGACTGATGGCCGGGGAGCTGTTTTTT. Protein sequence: CASLGLMAGELFF.

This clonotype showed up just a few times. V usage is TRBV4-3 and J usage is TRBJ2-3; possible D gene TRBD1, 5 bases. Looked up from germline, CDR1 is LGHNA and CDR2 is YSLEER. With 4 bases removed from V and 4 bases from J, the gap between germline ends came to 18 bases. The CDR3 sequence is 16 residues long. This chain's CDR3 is CASSPFGQGWPDTQYF. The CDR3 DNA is TGCGCCAGCAGCCCCTTCGGGCAGGGATGGCCAGATACGCAGTATTTT.

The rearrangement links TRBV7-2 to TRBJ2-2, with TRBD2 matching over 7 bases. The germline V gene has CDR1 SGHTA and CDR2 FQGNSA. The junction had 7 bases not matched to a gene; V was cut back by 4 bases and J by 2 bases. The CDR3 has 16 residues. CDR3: CASSSQAGINTGELFF. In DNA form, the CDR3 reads TGTGCCAGCAGCTCCCAAGCGGGGATAAACACCGGGGAGCTGTTTTTT.

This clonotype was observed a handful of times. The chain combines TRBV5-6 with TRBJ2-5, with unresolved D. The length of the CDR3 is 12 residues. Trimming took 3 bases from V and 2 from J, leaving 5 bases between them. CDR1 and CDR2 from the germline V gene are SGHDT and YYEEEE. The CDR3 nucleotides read TGTGCCAGCAGCTGGGAACAAGAGACCCAGTACTTC. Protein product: CASSWEQETQYF.

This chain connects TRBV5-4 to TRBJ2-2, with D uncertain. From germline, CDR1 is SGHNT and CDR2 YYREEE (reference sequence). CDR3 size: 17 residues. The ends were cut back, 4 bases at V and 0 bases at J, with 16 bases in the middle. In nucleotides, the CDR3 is TGTGCCAGCAGCCCCTCCCCCAGAGGCTCGAACACCGGGGAGCTGTTTTTT. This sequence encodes CASSPSPRGSNTGELFF.

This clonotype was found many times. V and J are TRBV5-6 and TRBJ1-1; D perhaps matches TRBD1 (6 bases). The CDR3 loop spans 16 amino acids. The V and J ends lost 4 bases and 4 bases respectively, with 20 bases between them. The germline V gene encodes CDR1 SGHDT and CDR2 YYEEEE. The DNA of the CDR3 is TGTGCCAGCAGCCGGTGGGGGGCGCTTAGTGGCACTGAAGCTTTCTTT. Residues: CASSRWGALSGTEAFF.

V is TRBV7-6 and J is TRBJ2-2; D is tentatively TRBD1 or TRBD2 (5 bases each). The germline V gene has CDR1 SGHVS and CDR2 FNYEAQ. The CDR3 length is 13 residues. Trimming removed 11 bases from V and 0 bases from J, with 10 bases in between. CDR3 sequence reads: CALGGANTGELFF. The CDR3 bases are TGTGCCCTTGGGGGTGCGAACACCGGGGAGCTGTTTTTT.

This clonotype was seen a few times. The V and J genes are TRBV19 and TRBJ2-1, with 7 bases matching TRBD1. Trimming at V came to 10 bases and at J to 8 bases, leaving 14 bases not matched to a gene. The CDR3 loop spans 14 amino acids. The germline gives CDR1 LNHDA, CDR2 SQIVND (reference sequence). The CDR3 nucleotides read TGTGCCAACCGACTAAGGGGGCGCCATCATGAGCAGTTCTTC. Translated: CANRLRGRHHEQFF.

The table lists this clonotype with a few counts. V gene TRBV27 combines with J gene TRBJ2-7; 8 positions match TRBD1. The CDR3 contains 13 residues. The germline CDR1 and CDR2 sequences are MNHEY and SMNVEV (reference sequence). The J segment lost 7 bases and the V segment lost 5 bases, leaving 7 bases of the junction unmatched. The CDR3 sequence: CASSPTGVGEQYF. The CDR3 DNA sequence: TGTGCCAGCAGTCCGACAGGGGTGGGGGAGCAGTACTTC.

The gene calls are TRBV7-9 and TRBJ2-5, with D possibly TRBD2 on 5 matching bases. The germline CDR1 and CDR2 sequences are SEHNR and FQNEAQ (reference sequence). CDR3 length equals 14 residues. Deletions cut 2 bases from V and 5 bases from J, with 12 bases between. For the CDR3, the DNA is TGTGCCAGCAGCTTAACCGGGGTGCTGGAGACCCAGTACTTC. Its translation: CASSLTGVLETQYF. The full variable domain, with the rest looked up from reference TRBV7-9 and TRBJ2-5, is DTGVSQNPRHKITKRGQNVTFRCDPISEHNRLYWYRQTLGQGPEFLTYFQNEAQLEKSRLLSDRFSAERPKGSFSTLEIQRTEQGDSAMYLCASSLTGVLETQYFGPGTRLLVL.

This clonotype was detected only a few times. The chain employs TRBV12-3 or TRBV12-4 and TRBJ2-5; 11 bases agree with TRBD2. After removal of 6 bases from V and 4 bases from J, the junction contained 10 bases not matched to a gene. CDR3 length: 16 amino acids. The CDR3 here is CASSPFSGGALETQYF. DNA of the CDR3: TGTGCCAGCAGCCCCTTTAGCGGGGGGGCCCTAGAGACCCAGTACTTC.

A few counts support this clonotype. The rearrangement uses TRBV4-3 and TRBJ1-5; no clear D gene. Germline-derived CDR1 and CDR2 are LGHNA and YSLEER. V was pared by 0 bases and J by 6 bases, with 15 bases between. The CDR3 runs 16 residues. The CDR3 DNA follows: TGCGCCAGCAGCCAAGATGTAGCAGGTGGTTTTCAGCCCCAGCATTTT. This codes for CASSQDVAGGFQPQHF.

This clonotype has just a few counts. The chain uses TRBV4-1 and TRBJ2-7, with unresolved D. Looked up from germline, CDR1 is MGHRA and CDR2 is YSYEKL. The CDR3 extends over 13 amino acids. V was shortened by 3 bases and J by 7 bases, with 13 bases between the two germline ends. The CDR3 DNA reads TGCGCCAGCAGCCATGCCACTTCTGGGGAGCAGTACTTC. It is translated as CASSHATSGEQYF.

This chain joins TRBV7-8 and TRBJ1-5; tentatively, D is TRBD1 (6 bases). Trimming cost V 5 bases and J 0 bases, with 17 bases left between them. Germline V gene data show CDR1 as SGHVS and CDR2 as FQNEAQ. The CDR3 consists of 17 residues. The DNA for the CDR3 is TGTGCCAGCAGCACTACATGGACAGATTATAGCAATCAGCCCCAGCATTTT. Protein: CASSTTWTDYSNQPQHF.

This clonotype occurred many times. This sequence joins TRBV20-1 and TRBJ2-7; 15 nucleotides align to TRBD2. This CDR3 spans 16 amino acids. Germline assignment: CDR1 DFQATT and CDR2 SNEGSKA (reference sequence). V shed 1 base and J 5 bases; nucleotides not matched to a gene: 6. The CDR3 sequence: CSARAPGLAGGNEQYF. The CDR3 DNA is TGCAGTGCTAGAGCCCCGGGACTAGCGGGGGGCAACGAGCAGTACTTC.

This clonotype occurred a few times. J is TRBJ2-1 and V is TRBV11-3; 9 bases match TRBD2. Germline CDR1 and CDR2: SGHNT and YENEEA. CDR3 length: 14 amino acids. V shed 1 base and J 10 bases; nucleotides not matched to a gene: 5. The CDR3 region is CASSLAAGGTEQFF. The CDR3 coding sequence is TGTGCCAGCAGCTTAGCCGCGGGGGGGACGGAGCAGTTCTTC.